This TCR beta chain was sequenced in a study of shared clonotypes between healthy human individuals. A remark on this clone: The antigen is undetermined.

Libraries were prepared by immunoSEQ multiplex PCR; TCRdb keeps only in-frame clonotypes and omits some of them. The profile shows some 530,000 clones, roughly 80% of them singletons. Overall study results and limits: Among donors, sharing of clonotypes was expected to be affected by sequencing depth.

The specimen sequenced was PBMCs. The receptor was derived from a woman between 40 and 55 years old in good health. Some clones in this sample may be carry-over from other donors' samples.

As DNA, the CDR3 is TGTGCCAGCAGCCGGGACAGGACCGGGGAGCTGTTTTTT. Protein sequence: CASSRDRTGELFF. The chain is built from TRBV5-6 and TRBJ2-2; 8 bases fit TRBD1. The V segment lost 4 bases and the J segment 5 bases; nucleotides outside the gene matches: 1. The CDR3 has 13 residues. Per germline, CDR1 SGHDT and CDR2 YYEEEE.